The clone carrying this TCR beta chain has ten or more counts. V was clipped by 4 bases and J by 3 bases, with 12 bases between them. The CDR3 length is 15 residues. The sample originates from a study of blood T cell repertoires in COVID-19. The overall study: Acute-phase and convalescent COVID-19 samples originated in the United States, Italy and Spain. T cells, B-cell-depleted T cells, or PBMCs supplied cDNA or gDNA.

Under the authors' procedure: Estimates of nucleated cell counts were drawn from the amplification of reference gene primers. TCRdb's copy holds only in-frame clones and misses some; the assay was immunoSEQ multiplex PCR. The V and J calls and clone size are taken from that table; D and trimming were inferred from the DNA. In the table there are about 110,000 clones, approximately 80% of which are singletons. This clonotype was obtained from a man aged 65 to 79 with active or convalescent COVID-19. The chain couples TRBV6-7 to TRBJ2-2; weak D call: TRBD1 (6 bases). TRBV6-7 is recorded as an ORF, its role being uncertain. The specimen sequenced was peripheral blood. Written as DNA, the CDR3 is TGTGCCAGCAGTTTCAGGGGTACCTACACCGGGGAGCTGTTTTTT. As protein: CASSFRGTYTGELFF.